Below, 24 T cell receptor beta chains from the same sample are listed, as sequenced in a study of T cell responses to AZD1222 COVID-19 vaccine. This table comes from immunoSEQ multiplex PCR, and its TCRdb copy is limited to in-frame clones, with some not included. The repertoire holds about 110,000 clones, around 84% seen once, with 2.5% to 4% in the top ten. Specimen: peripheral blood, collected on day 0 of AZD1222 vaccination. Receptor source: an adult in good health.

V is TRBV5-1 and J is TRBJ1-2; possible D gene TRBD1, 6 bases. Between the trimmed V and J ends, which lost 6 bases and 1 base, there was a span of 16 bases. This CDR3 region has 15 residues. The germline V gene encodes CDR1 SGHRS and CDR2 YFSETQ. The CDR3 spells CASTPDSSYNYGYTF. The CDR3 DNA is TGCGCCAGCACCCCGGACAGTTCCTATAACTATGGCTACACCTTC.

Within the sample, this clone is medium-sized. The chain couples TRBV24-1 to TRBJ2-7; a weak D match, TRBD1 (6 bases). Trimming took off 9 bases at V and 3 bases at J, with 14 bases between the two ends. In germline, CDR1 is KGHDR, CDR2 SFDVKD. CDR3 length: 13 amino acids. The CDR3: CATLTDRSYEQYF. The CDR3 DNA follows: TGTGCCACCCTTACGGACAGAAGCTACGAGCAGTACTTC.

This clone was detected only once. CDR3 loop: CASSDAAASYEQYF. The CDR3 nucleotides are TGTGCCAGCAGCGACGCAGCAGCGTCCTACGAGCAGTACTTC. The chain combines TRBV9 with TRBJ2-7; no clear D gene. CDR1 and CDR2 from the germline V gene are SGDLS and YYNGEE. Trimming left V 3 bases short and J 1 base short, with 11 bases between. The CDR3 has 14 amino acids.

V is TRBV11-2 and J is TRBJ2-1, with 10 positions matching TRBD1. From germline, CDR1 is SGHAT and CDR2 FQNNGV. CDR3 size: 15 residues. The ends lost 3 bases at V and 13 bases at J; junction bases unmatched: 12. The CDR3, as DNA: TGTGCCAGCAGCTTGGGACAGGGGTCCTACGGCCCTCAGTTCTTC. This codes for CASSLGQGSYGPQFF.

CDR3 coding DNA: TGTGCCAGCAGCCGACCCGCAGGACAGGGGGTAACCGGGGAGCTGTTTTTT. Translated, it gives CASSRPAGQGVTGELFF. The chain employs TRBV7-9 and TRBJ2-2; TRBD1 agrees at 10 bases. The trim removed 5 bases at V and 5 bases at J, leaving 11 bases unmatched. CDR1 and CDR2 (germline): SEHNR, FQNEAQ (reference sequence). The CDR3 loop spans 17 amino acids. Drawing the rest from reference TRBV7-9 and TRBJ2-2, the complete variable domain is DTGVSQNPRHKITKRGQNVTFRCDPISEHNRLYWYRQTLGQGPEFLTYFQNEAQLEKSRLLSDRFSAERPKGSFSTLEIQRTEQGDSAMYLCASSRPAGQGVTGELFFGEGSRLTVL.

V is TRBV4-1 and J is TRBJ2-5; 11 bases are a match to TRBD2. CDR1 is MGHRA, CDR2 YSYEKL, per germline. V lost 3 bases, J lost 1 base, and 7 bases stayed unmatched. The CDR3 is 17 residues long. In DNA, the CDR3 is TGCGCCAGCAGCCACAGATCTACTAGCGGGGGCCAAGAGACCCAGTACTTC. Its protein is CASSHRSTSGGQETQYF.

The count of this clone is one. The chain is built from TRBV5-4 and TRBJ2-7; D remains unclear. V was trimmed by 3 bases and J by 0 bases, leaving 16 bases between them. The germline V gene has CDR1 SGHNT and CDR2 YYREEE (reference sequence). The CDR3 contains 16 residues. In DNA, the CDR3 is TGTGCCAGCAGCTCTGATTCGACTGTTAGCTCCTACGAGCAGTACTTC. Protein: CASSSDSTVSSYEQYF.

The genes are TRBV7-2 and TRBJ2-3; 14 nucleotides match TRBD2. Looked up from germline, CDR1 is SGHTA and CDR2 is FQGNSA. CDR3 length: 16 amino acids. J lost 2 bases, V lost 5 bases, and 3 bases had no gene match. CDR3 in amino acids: CASSRGLAGDTDTQYF. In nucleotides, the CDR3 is TGTGCCAGCAGCCGGGGACTAGCGGGGGACACAGATACGCAGTATTTT.

CDR3 sequence (DNA): TGTGCCAGTAGTCCCGGGGACTTTAGCAATCAGCCCCAGCATTTT. It codes for CASSPGDFSNQPQHF. The rearrangement uses TRBV19 and TRBJ1-5, with TRBD1 as a possible D gene (5 bases). Germline CDR1 and CDR2: LNHDA and SQIVND (reference sequence). The CDR3 has 15 residues. Deletions cut 5 bases from V and 0 bases from J, with 11 bases between.

The CDR3: CASSELGAQETQYF. The CDR3 region has the DNA TGCGCCAGCAGTGAGTTGGGGGCTCAAGAGACCCAGTACTTC. The chain combines TRBV10-1 with TRBJ2-5; D possibly corresponds to TRBD1 (6 bases). CDR3 size: 14 residues. The V gene's germline CDR1 is WNHNN and CDR2 SYGVQD (reference sequence). With 1 base removed from V and 2 bases from J, the gap between germline ends came to 8 bases.

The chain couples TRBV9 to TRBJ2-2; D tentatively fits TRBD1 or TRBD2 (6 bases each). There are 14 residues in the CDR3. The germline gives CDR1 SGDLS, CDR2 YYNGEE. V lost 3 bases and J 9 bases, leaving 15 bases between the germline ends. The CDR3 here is CASSGEGGWWELFF. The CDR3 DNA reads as TGTGCCAGCAGCGGAGAGGGGGGATGGTGGGAGCTGTTTTTT. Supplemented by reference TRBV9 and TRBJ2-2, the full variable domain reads DSGVTQTPKHLITATGQRVTLRCSPRSGDLSVYWYQQSLDQGLQFLIQYYNGEERAKGNILERFSAQQFPDLHSELNLSSLELGDSALYFCASSGEGGWWELFFGEGSRLTVL.

CDR3 nucleotides: TGTGCCAGCAGGCACTCCGGGACAGGGGCATCTTACGAGCAGTACTTC. Its protein product is CASRHSGTGASYEQYF. The chain uses TRBV5-6 and TRBJ2-7, with TRBD1 identical over 10 bases. V dropped 5 bases and J dropped 4; count of bases not matched to a gene: 12. This CDR3 has 16 residues. Per the germline V gene, CDR1 is SGHDT and CDR2 is YYEEEE.

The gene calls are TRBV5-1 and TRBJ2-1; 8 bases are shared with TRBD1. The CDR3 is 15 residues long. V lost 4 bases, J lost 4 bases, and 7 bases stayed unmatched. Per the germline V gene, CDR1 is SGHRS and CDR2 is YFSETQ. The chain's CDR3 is CASSRRGQIYNEQFF. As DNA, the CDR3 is TGCGCCAGCAGCCGCAGGGGGCAGATTTACAATGAGCAGTTCTTC.

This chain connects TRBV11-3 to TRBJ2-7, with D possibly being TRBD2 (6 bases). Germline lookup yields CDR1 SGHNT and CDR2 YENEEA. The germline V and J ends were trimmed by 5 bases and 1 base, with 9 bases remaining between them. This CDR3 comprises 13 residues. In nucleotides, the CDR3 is TGTGCCAGCAGCCCCCGGGGGTCCTACGAGCAGTACTTC. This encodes CASSPRGSYEQYF.

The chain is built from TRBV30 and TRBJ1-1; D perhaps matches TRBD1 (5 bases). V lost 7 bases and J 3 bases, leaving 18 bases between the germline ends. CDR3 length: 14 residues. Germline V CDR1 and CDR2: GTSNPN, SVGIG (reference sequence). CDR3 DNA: TGTGCCTCTACAAGTTGGGACGGATACACTGAAGCTTTCTTT. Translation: CASTSWDGYTEAFF. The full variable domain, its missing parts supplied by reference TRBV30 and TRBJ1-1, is SQTIHQWPATLVQPVGSPLSLECTVEGTSNPNLYWYRQAAGRGLQLLFYSVGIGQISSEVPQNLSASRPQDRQFILSSKKLLLSDSGFYLCASTSWDGYTEAFFGQGTRLTVV.

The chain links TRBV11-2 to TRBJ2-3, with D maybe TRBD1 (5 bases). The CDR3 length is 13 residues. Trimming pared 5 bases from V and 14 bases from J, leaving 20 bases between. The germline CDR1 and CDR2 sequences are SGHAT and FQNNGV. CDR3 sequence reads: CASSLRYQGNRYF. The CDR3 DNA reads TGTGCCAGCAGCCTGAGGTATCAGGGTAACCGGTATTTT.

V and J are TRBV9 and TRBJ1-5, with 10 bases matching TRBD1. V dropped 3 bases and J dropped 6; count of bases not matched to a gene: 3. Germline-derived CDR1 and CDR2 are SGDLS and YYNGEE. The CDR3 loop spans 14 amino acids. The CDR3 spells CASSGTGGGQPQHF. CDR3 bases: TGTGCCAGCAGCGGGACAGGGGGAGGTCAGCCCCAGCATTTT.

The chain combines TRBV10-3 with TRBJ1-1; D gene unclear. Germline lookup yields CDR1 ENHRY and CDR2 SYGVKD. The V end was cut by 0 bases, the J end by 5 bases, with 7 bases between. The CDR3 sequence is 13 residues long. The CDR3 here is CAISESRETEAFF. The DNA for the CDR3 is TGTGCCATCAGTGAGTCGAGGGAGACTGAAGCTTTCTTT.

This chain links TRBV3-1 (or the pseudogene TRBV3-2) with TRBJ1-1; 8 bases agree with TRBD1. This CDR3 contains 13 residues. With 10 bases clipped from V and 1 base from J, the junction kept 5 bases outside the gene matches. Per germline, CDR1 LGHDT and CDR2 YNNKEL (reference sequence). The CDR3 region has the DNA TGTGCCACCTCAGACAGGGGGAACACTGAAGCTTTCTTT. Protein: CATSDRGNTEAFF.

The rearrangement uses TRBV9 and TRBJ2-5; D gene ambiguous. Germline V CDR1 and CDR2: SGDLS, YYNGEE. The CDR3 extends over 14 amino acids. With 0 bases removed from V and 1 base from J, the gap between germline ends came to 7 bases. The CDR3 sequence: CASSVAPRQETQYF. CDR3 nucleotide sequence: TGTGCCAGCAGCGTAGCTCCGCGCCAAGAGACCCAGTACTTC.

CDR3 bases: TGTGCCAGCAGTTTTAGTGGGGCCTATGGCTACACCTTC. Amino acids: CASSFSGAYGYTF. The V gene is TRBV12-3 or TRBV12-4, the J gene TRBJ1-2; the D gene is possibly TRBD1 (5 bases). The CDR3 contains 13 residues. The V end was cut by 3 bases, the J end by 4 bases, with 9 bases between.

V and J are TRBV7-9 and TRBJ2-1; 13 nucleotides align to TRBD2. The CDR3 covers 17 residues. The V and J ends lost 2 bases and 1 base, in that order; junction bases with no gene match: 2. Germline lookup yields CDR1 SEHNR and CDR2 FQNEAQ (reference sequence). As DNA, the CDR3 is TGTGCCAGCAGCTTACCGGGACTAGCGGGGTCCTACAATGAGCAGTTCTTC. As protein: CASSLPGLAGSYNEQFF.

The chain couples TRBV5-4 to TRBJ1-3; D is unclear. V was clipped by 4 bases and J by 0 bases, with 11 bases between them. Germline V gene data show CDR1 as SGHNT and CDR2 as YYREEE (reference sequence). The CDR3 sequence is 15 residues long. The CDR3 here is CASSAGQLSGNTIYF. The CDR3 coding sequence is TGTGCCAGCAGCGCGGGTCAACTCTCTGGAAACACCATATATTTT.

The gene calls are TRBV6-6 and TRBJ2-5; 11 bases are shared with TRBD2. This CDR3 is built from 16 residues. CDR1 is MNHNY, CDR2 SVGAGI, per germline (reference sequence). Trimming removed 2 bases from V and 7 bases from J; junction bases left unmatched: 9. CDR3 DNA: TGTGCCAGCAGTTACACTAGCGGGGGCGTCTTTTTGACCCAGTACTTC. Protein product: CASSYTSGGVFLTQYF.